This is a list of T cell receptor beta chains from one sample in a study of cytomegalovirus exposure and HLA in healthy donors. Measured with immunoSEQ multiplex PCR; TCRdb has only the in-frame clones, and not every one. Its listing shows approximately 150,000 clones. The specimen sequenced was PBMCs. Source of these receptors: a male donor in good health and CMV-seronegative. Both conserved end residues are part of each CDR3. The D gene is left open where the match is weak. Only some rows state a clone size, as once, few, many or a class for expanded clones.

J: TRBJ2-7; size: .; V: TRBV4-1; D: TRBD1; DNA: TGCGCCAGCAGCCAAATGGGGACAGGGGCCTACGAGCAGTACTTC; CDR3: CASSQMGTGAYEQYF
J: TRBJ1-2; size: .; V: TRBV10-3; D: TRBD1; DNA: TGTGCCATCAGTGAGGTGGGGACAGGGGGCGCAGGGGGAGGAAACTATGGCTACACCTTC; CDR3: CAISEVGTGGAGGGNYGYTF
J: TRBJ2-2; size: .; V: TRBV9; D: .; DNA: TGTGCCAGCAGCGTAGACGGCGGGGGCGAAGCCGGGGAGCTGTTTTTT; CDR3: CASSVDGGGEAGELFF
J: TRBJ2-7; size: .; V: TRBV5-6; D: TRBD1; DNA: TGTGCCAGCAGCTTGGGGGACAGTTCTTACTACGAGCAGTACTTC; CDR3: CASSLGDSSYYEQYF
J: TRBJ2-7; size: .; V: TRBV6-1; D: TRBD1; DNA: TGTGCCAGCAGTGACCGGGACAGCTCCTACGAGCAGTACTTC; CDR3: CASSDRDSSYEQYF
J: TRBJ1-3; size: .; V: TRBV30; D: .; DNA: TGTGCCTGGAGTGAGGGGTTAGGAAACACCATATATTTT; CDR3: CAWSEGLGNTIYF
J: TRBJ2-1; size: .; V: TRBV30; D: .; DNA: TGTGCCTGGAGTGTGAGGGCTGGGAGTGAGCAGTTCTTC; CDR3: CAWSVRAGSEQFF
J: TRBJ2-7; size: .; V: TRBV6-5; D: TRBD1; DNA: TGTGCCAGCAGTCCGGACAGGGGATCAATGAACTTC; CDR3: CASSPDRGSMNF
J: TRBJ2-1; size: .; V: TRBV7-9; D: TRBD2; DNA: TGTGCCAGCAGCCTTAGCGGGACTCCCTACAATGAGCAGTTCTTC; CDR3: CASSLSGTPYNEQFF
J: TRBJ2-1; size: .; V: TRBV5-1; D: .; DNA: TGCGCCAGCCCTTCTAATCCCTCTTACAATGAGCAGTTCTTC; CDR3: CASPSNPSYNEQFF
J: TRBJ2-7; size: .; V: TRBV5-1; D: .; DNA: TGCGCCAGCAGCTCATTAGGGCGGGGCCTCGACGAGCAGTACTTC; CDR3: CASSSLGRGLDEQYF
J: TRBJ2-7; size: .; V: TRBV27; D: TRBD1; DNA: TGTGCCAGCAGTTCTCTCGGGACAGGAACCTACGAGCAGTACTTC; CDR3: CASSSLGTGTYEQYF
J: TRBJ2-7; size: .; V: TRBV4-2; D: TRBD2; DNA: TGTGCCAGCAGCCAAGTTTCCGGGACTAGCGGGTCCCACGAGCAGTACTTC; CDR3: CASSQVSGTSGSHEQYF
J: TRBJ1-2; size: .; V: TRBV7-2; D: .; DNA: TGTGCCAGCAGCCCCCCGGAATTGGGAGGGGGCTACACCTTC; CDR3: CASSPPELGGGYTF
J: TRBJ2-3; size: .; V: TRBV7-2; D: TRBD2; DNA: TGTGCCAGCAGCTTAAGCGGGGGGGCGGTTCGAAGCACAGATACGCAGTATTTT; CDR3: CASSLSGGAVRSTDTQYF
J: TRBJ1-5; size: .; V: TRBV4-3; D: .; DNA: TGCGCCAGCAGCCAAGATTTTTCGACAGGCATACTTAATCAGCCCCAGCATTTT; CDR3: CASSQDFSTGILNQPQHF
J: TRBJ2-7; size: .; V: TRBV30; D: .; DNA: TGTGCCTGCGGACAGAGACGATACGAGCAGTACTTC; CDR3: CACGQRRYEQYF
J: TRBJ2-1; size: medium-sized; V: TRBV4-3; D: TRBD2; DNA: TGCGCCAGCAGCCAAGACTACGGGGGGGCGGGTGAGCAGTTCTTC; CDR3: CASSQDYGGAGEQFF
J: TRBJ1-2; size: .; V: TRBV6-5; D: .; DNA: TGTGCCAGCAAGTCAAGGGCCGGGGGGGGCTACACCTTC; CDR3: CASKSRAGGGYTF
J: TRBJ1-3; size: .; V: TRBV4-3; D: .; DNA: TGCGCCAGCAGCCAAGATCCGGGGGTCTCTGGAAACACCATATATTTT; CDR3: CASSQDPGVSGNTIYF
J: TRBJ1-1; size: .; V: TRBV19; D: .; DNA: TGTGCCAGTAGTGTCGGACAGATAGCCCGGAACACTGAAGCTTTCTTT; CDR3: CASSVGQIARNTEAFF
J: TRBJ1-1; size: .; V: TRBV6-5; D: .; DNA: TGTGCCAGCAGTTACGGGGCAGTTTCAATGAACACTGAAGCTTTCTTT; CDR3: CASSYGAVSMNTEAFF
J: TRBJ1-1; size: .; V: TRBV10-1; D: .; DNA: TGCGCCAGCAGTGAGTCTGGCGGGGGTCCCTTCACTGAAGCTTTCTTT; CDR3: CASSESGGGPFTEAFF
J: TRBJ2-7; size: .; V: TRBV19; D: TRBD1; DNA: TGTGCCAGTAGTATCGTGTCCGGGACAGGGAGCTACGAGCAGTACTTC; CDR3: CASSIVSGTGSYEQYF
J: TRBJ2-1; size: .; V: TRBV9; D: .; DNA: TGTGCCAGCAGCTCGCGCAGGGAACAGTTCTTC; CDR3: CASSSRREQFF
J: TRBJ1-5; size: .; V: TRBV6-5; D: TRBD1; DNA: TGTGCCAGCAGTAGACAGGGTGGCAATCAGCCCCAGCATTTT; CDR3: CASSRQGGNQPQHF
J: TRBJ1-3; size: .; V: TRBV6-1; D: .; DNA: TGTGCCAGCAGTGAAGAATGGCAGGGGTCTGGAAACACCATATATTTT; CDR3: CASSEEWQGSGNTIYF
J: TRBJ1-2; size: .; V: TRBV20-1; D: .; DNA: TGCAGTGCTAGGGCAAACTATGGCTACACCTTC; CDR3: CSARANYGYTF
J: TRBJ1-2; size: .; V: TRBV4-3; D: .; DNA: TGCGCCAGCAGCCAAGATACGGGTTATGGCTACACCTTC; CDR3: CASSQDTGYGYTF
J: TRBJ2-1; size: .; V: TRBV10-3; D: TRBD2; DNA: TGTGCCATCACGGCTAGCGGGAACAATGAGCAGTTCTTC; CDR3: CAITASGNNEQFF
J: TRBJ2-5; size: .; V: TRBV7-3; D: .; DNA: TGTGCCAGCAGCCACGACAGACAAGAGACCCAGTACTTC; CDR3: CASSHDRQETQYF
J: TRBJ1-2; size: .; V: TRBV5-6; D: TRBD1; DNA: TGTGCCAGCAGCTTGGGGGGACAGGGGAACTATGGCTACACCTTC; CDR3: CASSLGGQGNYGYTF
J: TRBJ2-1; size: .; V: TRBV30; D: TRBD1; DNA: TGTGCCTTTTGGACAGGGAAGTCGAATGAGCAGTTCTTC; CDR3: CAFWTGKSNEQFF
J: TRBJ1-3; size: .; V: TRBV30; D: TRBD1; DNA: TGTGCCTGGAGTTTGGCCGGGACAGGGAACAGAAACACCATATATTTT; CDR3: CAWSLAGTGNRNTIYF
J: TRBJ1-1; size: .; V: TRBV2; D: .; DNA: TGTGCCAGTTTAGGGGGGGTGACTGAAGCTTTCTTT; CDR3: CASLGGVTEAFF
J: TRBJ1-3; size: .; V: TRBV13; D: .; DNA: TGTGCCAGCAGCTTAGGGTCAGGGCGATACTCTGGAAACACCATATATTTT; CDR3: CASSLGSGRYSGNTIYF
J: TRBJ1-6; size: .; V: TRBV10-3; D: TRBD1; DNA: TGTGCCATCAGATCCGGGACAGAAAATTCACCCCTCCACTTT; CDR3: CAIRSGTENSPLHF
J: TRBJ2-7; size: .; V: TRBV28; D: .; DNA: TGTGCCAGCATCGGGAACAGGGCCTACGAGCAGTACTTC; CDR3: CASIGNRAYEQYF
J: TRBJ1-1; size: .; V: TRBV7-9; D: .; DNA: TGTGCCGCGAGACAGCAGAACACTGAAGCTTTCTTT; CDR3: CAARQQNTEAFF
J: TRBJ1-4; size: .; V: TRBV15; D: .; DNA: TGTGCCACCAGCCCCAGGGGTGAAAAACTGTTTTTT; CDR3: CATSPRGEKLFF
J: TRBJ1-4; size: .; V: TRBV25-1; D: TRBD1; DNA: TGTGCCAGCAGTGAGGGACAGATTAATGAAAAACTGTTTTTT; CDR3: CASSEGQINEKLFF
J: TRBJ2-1; size: .; V: TRBV30; D: TRBD2; DNA: TGTGCCTGGAGTCACCCTAGCGGGAGCCTTTCCTACAATGAGCAGTTCTTC; CDR3: CAWSHPSGSLSYNEQFF
J: TRBJ2-5; size: .; V: TRBV30; D: TRBD1; DNA: TGTGCCTGGAATAAGGACAGGGGGAGGCAAGAGACCCAGTACTTC; CDR3: CAWNKDRGRQETQYF
J: TRBJ2-3; size: .; V: TRBV9; D: TRBD1; DNA: TGTGCCAGCAGCGTAGAGGTCAGGGGGAAAGCAGATACGCAGTATTTT; CDR3: CASSVEVRGKADTQYF
J: TRBJ1-6; size: .; V: TRBV30; D: TRBD1; DNA: TGTGCCTGGAGTCAAGGGGGCTCACCCCTCCACTTT; CDR3: CAWSQGGSPLHF
J: TRBJ2-7; size: .; V: TRBV14; D: .; DNA: TGTGCCAGCAGCCAAGATCAGATGAACCACGAGCAGTACTTC; CDR3: CASSQDQMNHEQYF
J: TRBJ1-1; size: .; V: TRBV6-1; D: .; DNA: TGTGCCAGCAGTGAAACAAAAAGGAGCACTGAAGCTTTCTTT; CDR3: CASSETKRSTEAFF
J: TRBJ1-5; size: .; V: TRBV19; D: .; DNA: TGTGCCAGTAGTGCAACTTGGGGAGGCAATCAGCCCCAGCATTTT; CDR3: CASSATWGGNQPQHF
J: TRBJ2-2; size: .; V: TRBV9; D: .; DNA: TGTGCCAGCATGAAGCGACTGAACACCGGGGAGCTGTTTTTT; CDR3: CASMKRLNTGELFF
J: TRBJ1-5; size: .; V: TRBV5-1; D: TRBD1; DNA: TGCGCCAGCAGCCAGGGGGGCAGCAATCAGCCCCAGCATTTT; CDR3: CASSQGGSNQPQHF
J: TRBJ1-1; size: .; V: TRBV7-9; D: .; DNA: TGTGCCATCCGCTCGTCGGGGATCAACACTGAAGCTTTCTTT; CDR3: CAIRSSGINTEAFF
J: TRBJ2-7; size: .; V: TRBV6-5; D: .; DNA: TGTGCCAGCAGTTACCAAGAAGCTTACGAGCAGTACTTC; CDR3: CASSYQEAYEQYF
J: TRBJ2-7; size: .; V: TRBV19; D: .; DNA: TGTGCCAGTAGTTCGCCGGGACTCCACCTCTACGAGCAGTACTTC; CDR3: CASSSPGLHLYEQYF